This T cell receptor beta chain was captured by sequencing in a study of blood T cell repertoires in COVID-19. The wider study: Sites across the United States, Italy and Spain contributed samples from acute and convalescent COVID-19.

Germline V gene data show CDR1 as ENHRY and CDR2 as SYGVKD. CDR3 length: 15 residues. The trim removed 3 bases at V and 10 bases at J, leaving 14 bases unmatched. Seattle cases were enrolled at active infection and followed longitudinally. Under the authors' procedure: By means of reference gene primer amplification, nucleated cell counts were estimated. Here immunoSEQ multiplex PCR was the method, and the copy in TCRdb shows in-frame clones only, minus some. D and trimming were read from the DNA, whereas the V and J calls and clone size are those reported in that table. The sample shows 75,000 to 95,000 clones, just under 80% of them seen only once.

Sequencing used peripheral blood. This receptor was taken from a man aged 60 to 69 with COVID-19, enrolled during active disease. V is TRBV10-3 and J is TRBJ1-2, with 7 positions matching TRBD1. The CDR3 nucleotides read TGTGCCATCAGTGACCCGATGACAGGGATGGGACTCTACACCTTC. Translation gives CAISDPMTGMGLYTF.